The present TCR beta chain was sequenced within a study of blood T cell repertoires in COVID-19. Looking at the study overall: From the United States, Italy and Spain came samples of acute and convalescent COVID-19.

V lost 2 bases and J lost 9, with 13 bases in between. CDR3 length equals 13 residues. Germline CDR1 and CDR2: SNHLY and FYNNEI. Sequenced by immunoSEQ multiplex PCR; TCRdb stores in-frame clones only, minus some. The sample has under 300,000 clones; about nine tenths are singletons. This sequence joins TRBV2 and TRBJ1-1; weak D call: TRBD1 (5 bases). The TCR comes from a man aged 55-75 years who had recovered from COVID-19. Sequencing was done on a sample of peripheral blood. The CDR3 DNA is TGTGCCAGCAGTGAAAATGCGGGACGAAAAGCTTTCTTT. Translated, it gives CASSENAGRKAFF.